Shown below are 32 T cell receptor beta chains from a single sample sequenced in a study of tumor-infiltrating lymphocytes in localized non-small cell lung cancer. Sequenced by immunoSEQ multiplex PCR; TCRdb stores in-frame clones only, minus some. Here the sample spans approximately 3,000 clones, roughly 45% being singletons. Sequencing input: uninvolved lung tissue not adjacent to the tumor. These receptors came from a human donor with non-small cell lung cancer.

The chain's CDR3 is CASSEASQGKQYV. Written as DNA, the CDR3 is TGTGCCAGCAGTGAAGCGTCTCAGGGAAAGCAGTACGTC. V is TRBV2 and J is TRBJ2-7; the D gene is possibly TRBD1 (5 bases). The ends were cut back, 0 bases at V and 8 bases at J, with 11 bases in the middle. Germline CDR1 is SNHLY and CDR2 is FYNNEI. CDR3 size: 13 residues.

The chain uses TRBV28 and TRBJ2-1; weak D call: TRBD1 (5 bases). CDR1 and CDR2 (germline): MDHEN, SYDVKM. Trimming cost V 10 bases and J 9 bases, with 22 bases left between them. The CDR3 totals 14 residues. CDR3 in amino acids: CATRPGGAAGEQFF. The CDR3 bases are TGTGCCACCCGACCCGGTGGGGCGGCCGGTGAGCAGTTCTTC.

A few counts support this clone. The chain uses TRBV7-9 and TRBJ1-1, with D unclear. V lost 8 bases to trimming and J lost 0 bases, with 13 bases between them. Germline CDR1 and CDR2: SEHNR and FQNEAQ (reference sequence). The CDR3 covers 14 residues. The CDR3 reads CASFRTDMNTEAFF. For the CDR3, the DNA is TGTGCCAGCTTTCGGACTGACATGAACACTGAAGCTTTCTTT.

V is TRBV6-5 and J is TRBJ2-3, with TRBD1 identical over 10 bases. With 3 bases clipped from V and 1 base from J, the junction kept 4 bases outside the gene matches. Per the germline V gene, CDR1 is MNHEY and CDR2 is SVGAGI. The CDR3 runs 16 residues. The DNA for the CDR3 is TGTGCCAGCAGTTATGACAGGGGGCACCGCACAGATACGCAGTATTTT. This sequence encodes CASSYDRGHRTDTQYF.

The CDR3 spells CASSGPQYF. The CDR3, as DNA: TGTGCCAGCAGCGGCCCGCAGTACTTC. This sequence joins TRBV9 and TRBJ2-7; D gene unclear. CDR1 is SGDLS and CDR2 is YYNGEE in the germline V gene. The CDR3 extends over 9 amino acids. Trimming left V 3 bases short and J 9 bases short, with 4 bases between.

This chain connects TRBV11-2 to TRBJ2-2; D gene ambiguous. This CDR3 region has 13 residues. Germline CDR1 reads SGHAT; CDR2 reads FQNNGV. The V gene lost 4 bases and the J gene lost 5 bases, with 8 bases spanning the gap. CDR3 residues: CASSSLLTGELFF. CDR3 DNA sequence: TGTGCCAGCAGCTCCCTCTTGACCGGGGAGCTGTTTTTT.

The CDR3 nucleotides read TGTGCCAGCACCGATGGAGGGGGCGGTTATGGCTACACCTTC. This encodes CASTDGGGGYGYTF. V and J are TRBV6-5 and TRBJ1-2; 7 bases fit TRBD1. V lost 7 bases to trimming and J lost 5 bases; unmatched junction nucleotides: 10. CDR1 and CDR2 from the germline V gene are MNHEY and SVGAGI. The CDR3 covers 14 residues.

The chain recombines TRBV20-1 with TRBJ2-5; D remains ambiguous. Germline V lookup: CDR1 DFQATT, CDR2 SNEGSKA (reference sequence). V was clipped by 2 bases and J by 5 bases, with 3 bases between them. This CDR3 spans 10 amino acids. CDR3 nucleotides: TGCAGTGCTAGACAGGAGACCCAGTACTTC. This sequence encodes CSARQETQYF.

This clone has just a few counts. The V call is TRBV9, the J call TRBJ2-2, with 8 bases lining up with TRBD2. CDR1 is SGDLS, CDR2 YYNGEE, per germline. The junction had 7 bases not matched to a gene; V was cut back by 0 bases and J by 0 bases. The CDR3 contains 18 residues. The CDR3 protein is CASSVEGAGATNTGELFF. In DNA form, the CDR3 reads TGTGCCAGCAGCGTAGAGGGAGCGGGGGCCACGAACACCGGGGAGCTGTTTTTT.

The V and J genes are TRBV28 and TRBJ2-5; the match to TRBD1 covers 9 bases. The CDR3 consists of 15 residues. The V gene end was trimmed by 7 bases and the J gene end by 2 bases; junction bases not matched to a gene: 8. Germline V gene sequence: CDR1 MDHEN, CDR2 SYDVKM. The CDR3, as DNA: TGTGCCAGCACCCGTCCCGGGACAGGGCAAGAGACCCAGTACTTC. Protein sequence: CASTRPGTGQETQYF.

This chain uses TRBV27 with TRBJ2-7, with 8 bases aligning to TRBD2. The CDR3 is 14 residues long. CDR1 is MNHEY, CDR2 SMNVEV, per germline (reference sequence). The junction had 7 bases not matched to a gene; V was cut back by 3 bases and J by 6 bases. CDR3 nucleotides: TGTGCCAGCAGTTTCTTCGCGGGAGGCTTCGAGCAGTACTTC. Its protein is CASSFFAGGFEQYF.

This clone was counted between two and nine times. The rearrangement uses TRBV5-6 and TRBJ1-1, with TRBD1 as a possible D gene (6 bases). The V gene lost 2 bases and the J gene lost 9 bases, with 14 bases spanning the gap. This CDR3 is 13 amino acids long. CDR1 is SGHDT, CDR2 YYEEEE, per germline. CDR3 DNA: TGTGCCAGCAGCTTAGGGAGGGGGTTTAAAGCTTTCTTT. Translation: CASSLGRGFKAFF. The variable domain in full, with the rest retrieved from reference TRBV5-6 and TRBJ1-1, is DAGVTQSPTHLIKTRGQQVTLRCSPKSGHDTVSWYQQALGQGPQFIFQYYEEEERQRGNFPDRFSGHQFPNYSSELNVNALLLGDSALYLCASSLGRGFKAFFGQGTRLTVV.

This chain links TRBV7-9 with TRBJ1-5; weak D call: TRBD1 (5 bases). The CDR3 runs 14 residues. Looked up from germline, CDR1 is SEHNR and CDR2 is FQNEAQ (reference sequence). Trimming took off 8 bases at V and 7 bases at J, with 18 bases between the two ends. The CDR3 DNA is TGTGCCAGCTCTAAGCCGGGGCGGGACCAGCCCCAGCATTTT. As protein: CASSKPGRDQPQHF.

This clone rates as medium-sized. The genes are TRBV7-2 and TRBJ2-3, with TRBD2 identical over 8 bases. Germline CDR1 is SGHTA and CDR2 is FQGNSA. CDR3 length: 17 amino acids. The V and J ends lost 5 bases and 1 base, in that order; junction bases with no gene match: 11. The CDR3 loop is CASSEDRSGGGTDTQYF. The CDR3 DNA reads as TGTGCCAGCAGCGAAGATCGATCGGGGGGGGGCACAGATACGCAGTATTTT.

In the case of this clone: Other DNA sequences of this sample code for an identical CDR3. The genes are TRBV19 and TRBJ2-5; 8 positions match TRBD2. The germline V gene encodes CDR1 LNHDA and CDR2 SQIVND (reference sequence). V was pared by 6 bases and J by 5 bases, with 8 bases of the junction left unmatched. The CDR3 consists of 14 residues. The CDR3 DNA sequence: TGTGCCAGTAGCCTCGGGGGGGCCGGGGAGACCCAGTACTTC. Translation: CASSLGGAGETQYF.

Comment on this clone: This specimen includes other DNA sequences encoding the same CDR3. The rearrangement uses TRBV19 and TRBJ2-2; D remains ambiguous. The germline CDR1 and CDR2 sequences are LNHDA and SQIVND (reference sequence). V was pared by 6 bases and J by 3 bases, with 2 bases between. The CDR3 length is 11 residues. The CDR3 DNA follows: TGTGCCAGTAGGTACACCGGGGAGCTGTTTTTT. This codes for CASRYTGELFF.

CDR3 region: CASSLAVQGTGELFF. The CDR3 DNA is TGCGCCAGCAGCTTGGCCGTCCAGGGGACCGGGGAGCTGTTTTTT. The rearrangement uses TRBV5-1 and TRBJ2-2; perhaps TRBD1 as D (6 bases). In germline, CDR1 is SGHRS, CDR2 YFSETQ. This CDR3 is 15 amino acids long. Trimming shortened V by 0 bases and J by 5 bases, and 11 bases separated the two germline ends. The full variable domain, with the rest looked up from reference TRBV5-1 and TRBJ2-2, is KAGVTQTPRYLIKTRGQQVTLSCSPISGHRSVSWYQQTPGQGLQFLFEYFSETQRNKGNFPGRFSGRQFSNSRSEMNVSTLELGDSALYLCASSLAVQGTGELFFGEGSRLTVL.

This clone was detected once. V and J are TRBV9 and TRBJ2-7; 8 bases are shared with TRBD2. This CDR3 region has 13 residues. V lost 3 bases to trimming and J lost 7 bases; unmatched junction nucleotides: 6. CDR1 SGDLS and CDR2 YYNGEE come from the germline V gene. The DNA for the CDR3 is TGTGCCAGCAGCGAAGACGGGGGGGGAGAGCAGTACTTC. This encodes CASSEDGGGEQYF.

The gene calls are TRBV9 and TRBJ2-1; D remains unclear. Germline V gives CDR1 SGDLS, CDR2 YYNGEE. Trimming pared 0 bases from V and 9 bases from J, leaving 4 bases between. The CDR3 has 11 residues. The CDR3 sequence: CASSVGFEQFF. CDR3 coding DNA: TGTGCCAGCAGCGTAGGATTTGAGCAGTTCTTC.

This chain links TRBV27 with TRBJ2-7, with D uncertain. CDR1 is MNHEY, CDR2 SMNVEV, per germline (reference sequence). This CDR3 contains 14 residues. V shed 5 bases and J shed 0 bases, with 11 bases lying between them. This chain's CDR3 is CASSPASSSYEQYF. CDR3 coding DNA: TGTGCCAGCAGTCCCGCCTCTAGCTCCTACGAGCAGTACTTC.

This clone was observed a single time. The chain carries TRBV4-3 and TRBJ2-2; 7 bases match TRBD2. The length of the CDR3 is 17 residues. CDR1 and CDR2 (germline): LGHNA, YSLEER. V lost 0 bases, J lost 2 bases, and 6 bases stayed unmatched. CDR3 residues: CASSQDWASGNTGELFF. The CDR3 coding sequence is TGCGCCAGCAGCCAAGATTGGGCTAGCGGTAACACCGGGGAGCTGTTTTTT.

The chain recombines TRBV7-7 with TRBJ2-3; possibly TRBD1 for D (6 bases). V was trimmed by 5 bases and J by 2 bases, leaving 11 bases between them. CDR3 length: 14 amino acids. Germline V gene lookup returns CDR1 SSHAT and CDR2 FNYEAQ (reference sequence). CDR3 DNA: TGTGCCAGCAGCCCCAGGGGTCACACAGATACGCAGTATTTT. This translates into CASSPRGHTDTQYF.

This clone has only a few counts. The genes are TRBV7-2 and TRBJ1-1; D is undetermined. Germline-derived CDR1 and CDR2 are SGHTA and FQGNSA. Trimming removed 0 bases from V and 7 bases from J, with 6 bases in between. The CDR3 has 12 residues. CDR3 amino acids: CASSLAGSEAFF. The CDR3 bases are TGTGCCAGCAGCTTAGCGGGGAGTGAAGCTTTCTTT.

By frequency in the sample, this clone is medium-sized. The gene calls are TRBV5-4 and TRBJ2-7; 9 bases agree with TRBD2. CDR1 is SGHNT and CDR2 is YYREEE in the germline V gene (reference sequence). The CDR3 covers 16 residues. V lost 4 bases to trimming and J lost 0 bases; unmatched junction nucleotides: 8. CDR3 region: CASSETSGGPSYEQYF. CDR3 bases: TGTGCCAGCAGCGAGACTAGCGGAGGGCCCTCCTACGAGCAGTACTTC.

This clone was recorded a few times. The chain combines TRBV6-5 with TRBJ2-5; possibly TRBD2 for D (5 bases). The V end was cut by 8 bases, the J end by 4 bases, with 8 bases between. CDR1 MNHEY and CDR2 SVGAGI come from the germline V gene. The CDR3 runs 11 residues. The CDR3 bases are TGTGCCAGCGTCCGGGGAGAGACCCAGTACTTC. This gives the protein CASVRGETQYF.

The gene calls are TRBV7-2 and TRBJ2-4; no definite D call. In germline, CDR1 is SGHTA, CDR2 FQGNSA. This CDR3 spans 18 amino acids. Trimming stripped 5 bases from V and 0 bases from J, with 20 bases between. In DNA form, the CDR3 reads TGTGCCAGCAGCCCCCCCAGTCTCATGGGGTTAGCCAAAAACATTCAGTACTTC. It specifies CASSPPSLMGLAKNIQYF.

In its sample, this clone is medium-sized. The sample carries other DNA sequences with the same CDR3. The chain recombines TRBV7-2 with TRBJ1-3; D not certain. Trimming cost V 2 bases and J 4 bases, with 3 bases left between them. Germline V gene lookup returns CDR1 SGHTA and CDR2 FQGNSA. The CDR3 extends over 12 amino acids. DNA for the CDR3: TGTGCCAGCAGCTTAACCGGAAACACCATATATTTT. Its protein is CASSLTGNTIYF.

The CDR3, as DNA: TGTGCCAGCAGCCCGGCAGGGACAAGGAATGAAAAACTGTTTTTT. This codes for CASSPAGTRNEKLFF. The gene calls are TRBV7-2 and TRBJ1-4; weak D call: TRBD1 (6 bases). Germline loops: CDR1 SGHTA, CDR2 FQGNSA. Between the trimmed V and J ends, which lost 5 bases and 5 bases, there was a span of 15 bases. The CDR3 runs to 15 residues.

V usage is TRBV30 and J usage is TRBJ2-5, with 11 bases matching TRBD2. J gave up 5 bases and V 1 base, and 9 bases lay outside the gene matches. Germline CDR1 reads GTSNPN; CDR2 reads SVGIG (reference sequence). The CDR3 spans 16 residues. The CDR3 sequence is CAWSGWELAGAETQYF. The CDR3 DNA follows: TGTGCCTGGAGTGGATGGGAACTAGCGGGAGCTGAGACCCAGTACTTC.

The rearrangement joins TRBV11-2 to TRBJ1-1, with unresolved D. The CDR3 totals 17 residues. Germline CDR1 and CDR2: SGHAT and FQNNGV. V was clipped by 1 base and J by 0 bases, with 15 bases between them. The CDR3, as DNA: TGTGCCAGCAGCTTAGGTCTCTACAGTTTCATGAACACTGAAGCTTTCTTT. Translating it yields CASSLGLYSFMNTEAFF.

This clone was seen a few times. The chain combines TRBV2 with TRBJ2-4; D is uncertain. V was shortened by 5 bases and J by 0 bases, with 8 bases between the two germline ends. This CDR3 contains 14 residues. Germline CDR1 is SNHLY and CDR2 is FYNNEI. CDR3 DNA sequence: TGTGCCAGCAGTCAGAGCCTAGCCAAAAACATTCAGTACTTC. Residues: CASSQSLAKNIQYF. Combining the CDR3 with reference TRBV2 and TRBJ2-4 gives the whole variable domain EPEVTQTPSHQVTQMGQEVILRCVPISNHLYFYWYRQILGQKVEFLVSFYNNEISEKSEIFDDQFSVERPDGSNFTLKIRSTKLEDSAMYFCASSQSLAKNIQYFGAGTRLSVL.

This clone appeared a few times. The chain employs TRBV4-1 and TRBJ1-1; D is uncertain. This CDR3 contains 14 residues. Germline values: CDR1 MGHRA, CDR2 YSYEKL. The ends were cut back, 8 bases at V and 1 base at J, with 14 bases in the middle. The CDR3 reads CASRIEQSNTEAFF. The CDR3 DNA follows: TGCGCCAGCCGAATTGAACAGTCGAACACTGAAGCTTTCTTT.